The text below deals with one TCR beta chain. V was trimmed by 1 base and J by 8 bases, leaving 9 bases between them. Germline assignment: CDR1 SGHKS and CDR2 YYEKEE (reference sequence). This CDR3 comprises 12 residues. As defined, naive CD8 cells were CD45RO-negative and positively selected for CCR7, with terminally differentiated effector memory CD45RA+ cells excluded. The data were taken from a study of shared clonotypes between healthy human individuals. The table came from immunoSEQ multiplex PCR; TCRdb's copy has only in-frame clones and leaves some out. This sample has roughly 1,800,000 clones, with approximately 95% found just once.

The material sequenced was naive CD8+ T cells sorted from blood. The chain has TRBV5-5 and TRBJ1-2; D is ambiguous. This sequence originates from a man aged 18 to 29 in good health. The CDR3 loop reads CASSLPGGGYTF. The CDR3 bases are TGTGCCAGCAGCTTGCCGGGCGGCGGCTACACCTTC.